The clone carrying this T cell receptor beta chain was seen just once. These data originate in a study of blood T cell repertoires in COVID-19. This CDR3 is 16 amino acids long. With V trimmed by 3 bases and J by 2 bases, 6 bases remained unmatched. The germline V gene has CDR1 SGHTA and CDR2 FQGNSA. Here immunoSEQ multiplex PCR was the method, and the copy in TCRdb shows in-frame clones only, minus some. The data show roughly 410,000 clones, approximately 89% seen once. It was during active infection that Seattle patients were enrolled and then longitudinally followed. Sequenced: peripheral blood. This receptor was obtained from a woman between 40 and 55 years old with COVID-19, enrolled during active disease. The V call is TRBV7-2, the J call TRBJ2-7; 11 nucleotides match TRBD2. CDR3 in DNA: TGTGCCAGCAGCTTCGGGCAGGGACTAGCGGCCTACGAGCAGTACTTC. This codes for CASSFGQGLAAYEQYF.